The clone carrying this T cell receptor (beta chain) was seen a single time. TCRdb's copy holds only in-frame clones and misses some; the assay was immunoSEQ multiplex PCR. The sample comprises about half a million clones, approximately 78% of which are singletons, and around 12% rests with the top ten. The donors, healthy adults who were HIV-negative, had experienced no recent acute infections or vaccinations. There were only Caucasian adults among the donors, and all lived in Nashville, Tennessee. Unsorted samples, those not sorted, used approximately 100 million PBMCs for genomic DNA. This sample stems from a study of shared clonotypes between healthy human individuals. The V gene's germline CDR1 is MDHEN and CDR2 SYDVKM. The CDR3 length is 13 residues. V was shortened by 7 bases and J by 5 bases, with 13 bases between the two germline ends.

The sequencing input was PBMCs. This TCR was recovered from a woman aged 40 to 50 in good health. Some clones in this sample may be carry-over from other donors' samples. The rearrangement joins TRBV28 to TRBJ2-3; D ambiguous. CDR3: CASTFFNGDTQYF. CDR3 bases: TGTGCCAGCACCTTCTTTAACGGAGATACGCAGTATTTT.